This TCR beta chain derives from a study of T-cell reconstitution after alpha-beta-depleted transplantation in children. Germline V CDR1 and CDR2: PRHDT, FYEKMQ (reference sequence). This CDR3 is 15 amino acids long. The ends were cut back, 5 bases at V and 1 base at J, with 9 bases in the middle. Preparation of the TCRbeta library was carried out with unique molecular identifiers. TCRdb used MiXCR to reprocess the PCR reads, holding one entry per CDR3 protein. The data hold 450,000 to 600,000 distinct CDR3 sequences, with around 18% observed a single time. The receptor was isolated from a human donor who donated a stem cell graft to a child with acute lymphoblastic leukemia. V usage is TRBV13 and J usage is TRBJ1-6; D not resolved. Sequences were derived from PBMCs from the stem cell graft donor, sampled from the stem cell graft. CDR3 DNA sequence: TGTGCCAGCAGCCGAGGGCGGTCCTATAATTCACCCCTCCACTTT. Amino acids: CASSRGRSYNSPLHF. Full variable domain (remainder filled in from reference TRBV13 and TRBJ1-6): AAGVIQSPRHLIKEKRETATLKCYPIPRHDTVYWYQQGPGQDPQFLISFYEKMQSDKGSIPDRFSAQQFSDYHSELNMSSLELGDSALYFCASSRGRSYNSPLHFGNGTRLTVT.